The rows below give T cell receptor beta chains drawn from one sample of a study of blood T cell repertoires in COVID-19. Libraries were prepared by immunoSEQ multiplex PCR; TCRdb keeps only in-frame clonotypes and omits some of them. The sample holds under 90,000 clones; 91% are singletons and the top ten take around 7%. The sample consisted of peripheral blood. These TCRs come from a man in his forties with COVID-19, enrolled during active disease. The CDR3 runs from the conserved cysteine through the conserved F or W. The D gene is left open where the match is weak. Some rows mark clone size as missing; the rest say once, few, many or name a class of expanded clone.

clone size	V gene	J gene	D gene	CDR3 DNA	CDR3 protein
-	TRBV3-1/TRBV3-2	TRBJ2-1	TRBD1	TGTGCCAGCAGCCCCGGAGACCGGGACAGGGTTTATGAGCAGTTCTTC	CASSPGDRDRVYEQFF
-	TRBV5-1	TRBJ1-1	-	TGCGCCAGCAGCTTGGCTAGGTCGGTGAACACTGAAGCTTTCTTT	CASSLARSVNTEAFF
-	TRBV7-9	TRBJ2-1	TRBD2	TGTGCCAGCAGCACAGGACTAGGCGGTAATGAGCAGTTCTTC	CASSTGLGGNEQFF
-	TRBV10-1	TRBJ2-3	-	TGCGCCAGCAGTGAGGAGCGGACGCAGTATTTT	CASSEERTQYF
-	TRBV29-1	TRBJ2-7	TRBD2	TGCAGCGTTGAGATGATGGGAGGGCTCGAGCAGTACTTC	CSVEMMGGLEQYF
-	TRBV7-2	TRBJ2-5	TRBD2	TGTGCCAGCAGCTCCCCCCCGGGCGGGGGGTACCAAGAGACCCAGTACTTC	CASSSPPGGGYQETQYF
-	TRBV3-1/TRBV3-2	TRBJ2-7	-	TGTGCCAGCAGCCAAGACCTGGTAGCCTACGAGCAGTACTTC	CASSQDLVAYEQYF
-	TRBV3-1/TRBV3-2	TRBJ2-5	TRBD2	TGTGCCAGCAGCCAACAAGCGGGGGCCGGGGAGACCCAGTACTTC	CASSQQAGAGETQYF
-	TRBV6-5	TRBJ1-2	-	TGTGCCAGCAGCTATGACAGGAACTATGGCTACACCTTC	CASSYDRNYGYTF
-	TRBV27	TRBJ2-7	TRBD1	TGTGCCAGCAGGACCGGGACAGTACTCTACGAGCAGTACTTC	CASRTGTVLYEQYF
-	TRBV6-5	TRBJ2-5	-	TGTGCCAGCAGGGCCGGGGGTAAAGAGACCCAGTACTTC	CASRAGGKETQYF
few	TRBV6-6	TRBJ1-1	-	TGTGCCAGCAGTCCACGCATCACAGGTATTGAAGCTTTCTTT	CASSPRITGIEAFF
-	TRBV5-8	TRBJ1-3	TRBD1	TGTGCCAGCAGCTGGGGGACAGGGTTTGGAAACACCATATATTTT	CASSWGTGFGNTIYF
once	TRBV20-1	TRBJ2-7	-	TGCAGTGCTAGTGACAGCTCCTACGAGCAGTACTTC	CSASDSSYEQYF
-	TRBV3-1/TRBV3-2	TRBJ2-5	TRBD2	TGTGCCAGCAGCCAAGATCCAGCGGGGGGGCGAGAGACCCAGTACTTC	CASSQDPAGGRETQYF
-	TRBV5-1	TRBJ2-3	-	TGCGCCAGCAGCGAGGGAAGACAGGCAGATACGCAGTATTTT	CASSEGRQADTQYF
-	TRBV18	TRBJ1-1	TRBD1	TGTGCCAGCGCGCCGGGACAGGGGGCGGGGACTGAAGCTTTCTTT	CASAPGQGAGTEAFF
-	TRBV7-2	TRBJ2-5	TRBD2	TGTGCCAGCAGCCCTAACGGGGGGGGAGAGACCCAGTACTTC	CASSPNGGGETQYF
once	TRBV30	TRBJ2-5	TRBD2	TGTGCCTGGAGTCGGCTAGCGGGGGCCCTAAACCAAGAGACCCAGTACTTC	CAWSRLAGALNQETQYF
-	TRBV6-4	TRBJ2-2	-	TGTGCCAGCAGAACAGGTTCCACGAACACCGGGGAGCTGTTTTTT	CASRTGSTNTGELFF
-	TRBV30	TRBJ1-6	TRBD1	TGTGCCTGGAGTAACTTTCGGACAGGAGGGAATTCACCCCTCCACTTT	CAWSNFRTGGNSPLHF
few	TRBV28	TRBJ1-6	-	TGTGCCAGCAGTTCGGGGGGGTTCGAGGGTAATTCACCCCTCCACTTT	CASSSGGFEGNSPLHF
-	TRBV5-1	TRBJ2-5	-	TGCGCCAGCAGCTTTACACCTCAGGGGGAGACCCAGTACTTC	CASSFTPQGETQYF
-	TRBV29-1	TRBJ2-2	-	TGCAGCGCTAGGCCCAGGGCGAACACCGGGGAGCTGTTTTTT	CSARPRANTGELFF
-	TRBV11-2	TRBJ1-6	-	TGTGCCAGCAGCGCCCGACAAAATTATAATTCACCCCTCCACTTT	CASSARQNYNSPLHF
-	TRBV11-2	TRBJ1-2	-	TGTGCCAGCAGCGCGAGTGGGGGGGCTATCTATGGCTACACCTTC	CASSASGGAIYGYTF
-	TRBV12-3/TRBV12-4	TRBJ1-3	-	TGTGCCAGCAGTAGGGGGTCTGGAAACACCATATATTTT	CASSRGSGNTIYF
-	TRBV29-1	TRBJ1-1	TRBD1	TGCAGCGTTGCCCCGGACAGGTTATACACTGAAGCTTTCTTT	CSVAPDRLYTEAFF
-	TRBV10-2	TRBJ1-5	-	TGCGCCAGCAGTGACTGGGGGGGCAATAGCAATCAGCCCCAGCATTTT	CASSDWGGNSNQPQHF
-	TRBV29-1	TRBJ2-7	-	TGCAGCGTTGAAGATCCACAGGGACACGAGCAGTACTTC	CSVEDPQGHEQYF
once	TRBV5-1	TRBJ1-1	-	TGCGCCAGCAGCTTTGCAGGAGGTGAAAACACTGAAGCTTTCTTT	CASSFAGGENTEAFF
-	TRBV3-1/TRBV3-2	TRBJ1-4	TRBD1	TGTGCCAGCAGCCAAGAGGGGACAGGGGGCAATGAAAAACTGTTTTTT	CASSQEGTGGNEKLFF
-	TRBV9	TRBJ2-1	TRBD2	TGTGCCAGCAGCCCTAGGGGAGCGGGGGGTTACAATGAGCAGTTCTTC	CASSPRGAGGYNEQFF
-	TRBV5-1	TRBJ2-7	TRBD2	TGCGCCAGCAGCGCGGGGCTAGCGGGGGGAACCTACGAGCAGTACTTC	CASSAGLAGGTYEQYF
-	TRBV7-9	TRBJ2-1	-	TGTGCCAGCAGCCTAGGGCAGGGCCCCTACAATGAGCAGTTCTTC	CASSLGQGPYNEQFF
-	TRBV27	TRBJ2-1	-	TGTGCCAGCAGACTACAGGGTGTAGGCTACAATGAGCAGTTCTTC	CASRLQGVGYNEQFF
-	TRBV30	TRBJ2-3	-	TGTGCCTGGAGTGTAATGGGGGGGCCTCCGGATACGCAGTATTTT	CAWSVMGGPPDTQYF
-	TRBV5-1	TRBJ2-2	TRBD1	TGCGCCAGCAGCCCATCAGGGGGCGGTACCGGGGAGCTGTTTTTT	CASSPSGGGTGELFF
-	TRBV10-3	TRBJ1-1	-	TGTGCCATCAGTGACACTCCGGGAGGGACTGAAGCTTTCTTT	CAISDTPGGTEAFF
-	TRBV3-1/TRBV3-2	TRBJ1-2	TRBD1	TGTGCCAGCAGCCAACCCGGACAGGGAAGGGGCTATGGCTACACCTTC	CASSQPGQGRGYGYTF
-	TRBV9	TRBJ2-5	-	TGTGCCAGCAGCGCGTGGGGGCATACCCCAGGCCAAGAGACCCAGTACTTC	CASSAWGHTPGQETQYF
-	TRBV6-4	TRBJ1-3	-	TGTGCCAGCAGTGACAGGGGCAATGGAAACACCATATATTTT	CASSDRGNGNTIYF
-	TRBV3-1/TRBV3-2	TRBJ2-1	TRBD2	TGTGCCAGCAGCCCCAGCAGCGGGGGCGGACCCTGGAATGAGCAGTTCTTC	CASSPSSGGGPWNEQFF
-	TRBV20-1	TRBJ2-5	-	TGCAGTGCTAGACGTGAGACCCAGTACTTC	CSARRETQYF
once	TRBV6-5	TRBJ1-3	-	TGTGCCAGCAGCGTCGGGTTCTCTGGAAACACCATATATTTT	CASSVGFSGNTIYF
-	TRBV18	TRBJ2-7	TRBD1	TGTGCCAGCTCACCACCAGGGACAGCCTCCTACGAGCAGTACTTC	CASSPPGTASYEQYF
-	TRBV5-1	TRBJ2-5	TRBD1	TGCGCCAGCCGCATTATGGGACAGCAAGAGACCCAGTACTTC	CASRIMGQQETQYF
-	TRBV28	TRBJ2-3	TRBD1	TGTGCCAGCAGAAGGACAGGGGGACTACGCACAGATACGCAGTATTTT	CASRRTGGLRTDTQYF
-	TRBV10-3	TRBJ2-3	TRBD2	TGTGCCATCAGTGAGCCGACTAGCGGGGGGGCGGGAGATACGCAGTATTTT	CAISEPTSGGAGDTQYF
-	TRBV5-1	TRBJ2-1	TRBD2	TGCGCCAGCAGCCAAACAGCGGGGGAGTCCTTCTTC	CASSQTAGESFF
-	TRBV4-2	TRBJ1-2	-	TGTGCCAGCAGCCTCGGAGGATCTAACTATGGCTACACCTTC	CASSLGGSNYGYTF
-	TRBV2	TRBJ2-7	TRBD1	TGTGCCAGCAGTCCCCGACAGGGTGGTTACGAGCAGTACTTC	CASSPRQGGYEQYF
-	TRBV27	TRBJ2-7	-	TGTGCCAGCAGTTTAGAGTCGGGGTTCGAGCAGTACTTC	CASSLESGFEQYF
-	TRBV2	TRBJ1-5	TRBD1	TGTGCCAGTCGGGACAGGGAGGTGGAGCCCCAGCATTTT	CASRDREVEPQHF
-	TRBV5-1	TRBJ2-7	-	TGCGCCAGCAGCTTGAGGCAGGGGATCTCCTACGAGCAGTACTTC	CASSLRQGISYEQYF
-	TRBV5-1	TRBJ1-6	-	TGCGCCAGCAGCTTGGCCGGAGGAAGGTATAATTCACCCCTCCACTTT	CASSLAGGRYNSPLHF
few	TRBV7-9	TRBJ2-4	-	TGTGCCAGCAGCTTAGACAGTACCAAAAACATTCAGTACTTC	CASSLDSTKNIQYF
-	TRBV29-1	TRBJ1-2	-	TGCAGCGTTCAGGATCGCTTGGCTGGCTACACCTTC	CSVQDRLAGYTF